The 20 T cell receptor beta chains given below trace back to one sample, sequenced in a study of response to subunit inactivated influenza vaccine. TCRdb re-analysed the RT-PCR reads in MiXCR, keeping a single row per CDR3 protein. The sample includes about 500,000 distinct CDR3 sequences, 10% to 15% of them seen just once. The sequenced sample was PBMCs from blood, obtained about 6 weeks after vaccination. All receptors come from a man in his fifties who received an inactivated influenza vaccine.

The chain combines TRBV4-2 with TRBJ1-2; D is unclear. Trimming pared 4 bases from V and 6 bases from J, leaving 15 bases between. The CDR3 covers 14 residues. Germline CDR1 is LGHNA and CDR2 is YNFKEQ. CDR3 bases: TGTGCCAGCAGCCCTGACTCCTGGACCCATGGCTACACCTTC. It translates to CASSPDSWTHGYTF.

This clonotype was seen only a few times. The gene calls are TRBV6-2 or TRBV6-3 and TRBJ1-6; maybe TRBD1 (5 bases). Trimming removed 7 bases at V and 6 bases at J, with 19 bases between. This CDR3 comprises 16 residues. Germline V gene lookup returns CDR1 MNHEY and CDR2 SVGEGT. In DNA, the CDR3 is TGTGCCAGCACCGGCCCCGACAGAAGAGTTAATTCACCCCTCCACTTT. Residues: CASTGPDRRVNSPLHF.

Only a few counts were recorded for this clonotype. V gene TRBV7-2 combines with J gene TRBJ1-2; 11 bases are a match to TRBD1. CDR1 SGHTA and CDR2 FQGNSA come from the germline V gene. The CDR3 loop spans 15 amino acids. V trimming: 4 bases; J trimming: 8 bases; junction bases outside the gene matches: 9. The CDR3 loop is CASSSYGTGGGGYTF. As DNA, the CDR3 is TGTGCCAGCAGCTCATATGGGACAGGGGGGGGAGGCTACACCTTC.

This clonotype was recorded many times. Here the CDR3 DNA reads TGCGCCAGCAGCTCCCGGGTAGCGGGAGGGCCTAACAGTGAGCAGTTCTTC. It encodes CASSSRVAGGPNSEQFF. The rearrangement joins TRBV5-1 to TRBJ2-1; TRBD2 aligns across 11 bases. V shed 3 bases, J shed 9 bases, and the junction held 14 bases outside the gene matches. Germline CDR1 is SGHRS and CDR2 is YFSETQ. CDR3 length: 17 residues. Full variable domain (missing parts from reference TRBV5-1 and TRBJ2-1): KAGVTQTPRYLIKTRGQQVTLSCSPISGHRSVSWYQQTPGQGLQFLFEYFSETQRNKGNFPGRFSGRQFSNSRSEMNVSTLELGDSALYLCASSSRVAGGPNSEQFFGPGTRLTVL.

The rearrangement joins TRBV15 to TRBJ2-4, with TRBD2 matching 7 bases. J lost 0 bases, V lost 3 bases, and 5 bases had no gene match. Germline-derived CDR1 and CDR2 are LNHNV and YYDKDF (reference sequence). This CDR3 contains 16 residues. In DNA, the CDR3 is TGTGCCACCAGCAGGACGCCGGGGGGAGCCAAAAACATTCAGTACTTC. Its translation: CATSRTPGGAKNIQYF.

The J gene is TRBJ2-4, the V gene TRBV11-1, with D possibly matching TRBD1 (5 bases). The germline V gene encodes CDR1 SGHAT and CDR2 FQDESV (reference sequence). The CDR3 covers 18 residues. Deletions cut 4 bases from V and 1 base from J, with 20 bases between. CDR3 nucleotide sequence: TGTGCCAGCAGCTCGACTTCTTGGGGCGATTGGGCCAAAAACATTCAGTACTTC. Translating it yields CASSSTSWGDWAKNIQYF.

There are a few counts of this clonotype. The chain couples TRBV5-1 to TRBJ2-3; tentatively, D is TRBD1 (5 bases). V gave up 0 bases and J gave up 2 bases, with 16 bases separating them. CDR3 length: 17 amino acids. Germline CDR1 reads SGHRS; CDR2 reads YFSETQ. The CDR3 protein is CASSLGSREYLTDTQYF. For the CDR3, the DNA is TGCGCCAGCAGCTTGGGAAGCAGGGAATATCTCACAGATACGCAGTATTTT.

Note on this clonotype: The germline gene is not matched at one end of the junction; a read error may be the cause. This sequence joins TRBV20-1 and TRBJ2-3, with D tentatively TRBD1 (6 bases). Germline V CDR1 and CDR2: DFQATT, SNEGSKA (reference sequence). The CDR3 length is 16 residues. The CDR3 protein is CCASNPTGGPADTQYF. The DNA for the CDR3 is TGCTGTGCTTCTAACCCGACAGGCGGCCCAGCAGATACGCAGTATTTT.

This clonotype was seen a single time. The V and J genes are TRBV6-5 and TRBJ2-7, with 13 bases lining up with TRBD2. Germline CDR1 and CDR2: MNHEY and SVGAGI. This CDR3 region has 17 residues. J lost 0 bases, V lost 0 bases, and 2 bases had no gene match. The CDR3 DNA reads as TGTGCCAGCAGTTACTCGGGACTAGCGGGGTTCTCCTACGAGCAGTACTTC. Translating it yields CASSYSGLAGFSYEQYF.

V is TRBV5-1 and J is TRBJ2-7, with a weak D call TRBD2 (5 bases). V lost 6 bases, J lost 3 bases, and 16 bases lay in between. From germline, CDR1 is SGHRS and CDR2 YFSETQ. This CDR3 is 14 amino acids long. In nucleotides, the CDR3 is TGCGCCAGCAACCGGGATAGAGGGAACTACGAGCAGTACTTC. Translated, it gives CASNRDRGNYEQYF.

This clonotype was seen a handful of times. The gene calls are TRBV7-2 and TRBJ1-1; 11 bases are shared with TRBD1. V lost 4 bases and J lost 8; bases outside the gene matches: 9. This CDR3 is 15 amino acids long. CDR1 is SGHTA, CDR2 FQGNSA, per germline. The CDR3 loop is CASSSGQGGFEEAFF. The CDR3 DNA reads as TGTGCCAGCAGCTCGGGACAGGGGGGATTTGAAGAAGCTTTCTTT.

The chain has TRBV6-1 and TRBJ1-6, with TRBD1 as a possible D gene (6 bases). Germline assignment: CDR1 MNHNS and CDR2 SASEGT. V was cut by 6 bases and J by 9 bases, with 18 bases left in between. The CDR3 extends over 15 amino acids. The CDR3 nucleotides are TGTGCCAGCAGACAGGGACTGCTAAGGGGTTCACCCCTCCACTTT. Translating gives CASRQGLLRGSPLHF.

The CDR3 is CASKQGSNYGYTF. The DNA of the CDR3 is TGCGCCAGCAAACAGGGTTCTAACTATGGCTACACCTTC. The chain combines TRBV5-1 with TRBJ1-2, with D perhaps matching TRBD1 (6 bases). In germline, CDR1 is SGHRS, CDR2 YFSETQ. Trimming removed 6 bases from V and 0 bases from J, with 9 bases in between. CDR3 length: 13 residues.

The chain carries TRBV7-9 and TRBJ2-7; D unclear. The CDR3 spans 13 residues. Trimming took off 0 bases at V and 4 bases at J, with 7 bases between the two ends. Per germline, CDR1 SEHNR and CDR2 FQNEAQ (reference sequence). The CDR3 spells CASSLAPVYEQYF. CDR3 nucleotides: TGTGCCAGCAGCTTAGCGCCCGTGTACGAGCAGTACTTC.

This clonotype showed up many times. The chain has TRBV5-5 and TRBJ2-5; 8 nucleotides align to TRBD2. The germline V gene encodes CDR1 SGHKS and CDR2 YYEKEE (reference sequence). The CDR3 loop spans 15 amino acids. The junction had 7 bases not matched to a gene; V was cut back by 4 bases and J by 2 bases. DNA of the CDR3: TGTGCCAGCAGCCGGGGACTAGGGATACAAGAGACCCAGTACTTC. It translates to CASSRGLGIQETQYF.

In this sample, this clonotype turned up many times. The chain couples TRBV20-1 to TRBJ1-1; D unclear. There are 12 residues in the CDR3. Germline V gene lookup returns CDR1 DFQATT and CDR2 SNEGSKA (reference sequence). V lost 3 bases to trimming and J lost 1 base, with 6 bases between them. In nucleotides, the CDR3 is TGCAGTGCTAGTAGACAGAACACTGAAGCTTTCTTT. Residues: CSASRQNTEAFF.

This clonotype was counted at least ten times. The chain has TRBV4-3 and TRBJ1-2; 9 bases map to TRBD1. Losses at the gene ends were 8 bases for V and 7 bases for J; bases not matched to a gene: 17. This CDR3 is 16 amino acids long. The germline V gene has CDR1 LGHNA and CDR2 YSLEER. CDR3 sequence reads: CASEKGQGPLGGGYTF. The CDR3 bases are TGCGCCAGCGAAAAAGGACAGGGGCCTTTAGGCGGTGGCTACACCTTC.

V and J are TRBV11-2 and TRBJ2-7, with unresolved D. V was pared by 5 bases and J by 3 bases, with 11 bases between. Looked up from germline, CDR1 is SGHAT and CDR2 is FQNNGV. The CDR3 consists of 13 residues. CDR3 protein: CASSRGVGYEQYF. In DNA form, the CDR3 reads TGTGCCAGCAGCCGAGGAGTCGGCTACGAGCAGTACTTC.

This chain joins TRBV29-1 and TRBJ2-7, with 12 bases identical to TRBD1. Germline trimming cut 6 bases from V and 6 bases from J; bases unmatched to any gene: 18. This CDR3 has 17 residues. Germline-derived CDR1 and CDR2 are SQVTM and ANQGSEA. The CDR3 reads CSVRDPDSGTGGFEQYF. In DNA, the CDR3 is TGCAGCGTGCGCGACCCTGACTCCGGGACAGGGGGCTTCGAGCAGTACTTC.

This clonotype was picked up a small number of times. This rearrangement joins TRBV4-1 to TRBJ2-2, with D maybe TRBD2 (6 bases). Between the trimmed V and J ends, which lost 3 bases and 0 bases, there was a span of 14 bases. The CDR3 is 17 residues long. CDR1 is MGHRA and CDR2 is YSYEKL in the germline V gene. The CDR3 is CASSQRAGSTNTGELFF. The CDR3 DNA is TGCGCCAGCAGCCAGAGGGCCGGGAGTACGAACACCGGGGAGCTGTTTTTT.